These 18 T cell receptor beta chains were sequenced from one sample in a study of cytomegalovirus exposure and HLA in healthy donors. Vbeta (60) and Jbeta (13) primers were used in the PCR. Generated by immunoSEQ multiplex PCR, the TCRdb table keeps only in-frame clones and is missing some. The data hold roughly 120,000 clones, with less than 80% observed a single time. The sequencing sample was made of PBMCs. All receptors derive from a woman aged 40 to 50 in good health and CMV-seropositive.

For the CDR3, the DNA is TGTGCCAGCAGCAAATATCCGGGACTAGCGGACCAAGAGACCCAGTACTTC. It yields the protein CASSKYPGLADQETQYF. The rearrangement uses TRBV5-4 and TRBJ2-5; TRBD2 agrees at 11 bases. Germline CDR1 SGHNT, CDR2 YYREEE (reference sequence). The trim removed 4 bases at V and 0 bases at J, leaving 8 bases unmatched. The CDR3 consists of 17 residues. Drawing the rest from reference TRBV5-4 and TRBJ2-5, the complete variable domain is ETGVTQSPTHLIKTRGQQVTLRCSSQSGHNTVSWYQQALGQGPQFIFQYYREEENGRGNFPPRFSGLQFPNYSSELNVNALELDDSALYLCASSKYPGLADQETQYFGPGTRLLVL.

The V gene is TRBV5-4, the J gene TRBJ1-2; TRBD1 aligns across 10 bases. V lost 4 bases to trimming and J lost 6 bases; unmatched junction nucleotides: 18. Germline V gene sequence: CDR1 SGHNT, CDR2 YYREEE (reference sequence). This CDR3 has 18 residues. The CDR3 nucleotides read TGTGCCAGCAGCCGGGGAGGGTTGGGACAGGGGACCTCTGATGGCTACACCTTC. Translation gives CASSRGGLGQGTSDGYTF.

V usage is TRBV5-8 and J usage is TRBJ2-1; a possible D gene is TRBD2 (6 bases). V was cut by 4 bases and J by 3 bases, with 11 bases left in between. This CDR3 has 14 amino acids. Germline V gives CDR1 SGHTS, CDR2 YDEGEE. The DNA of the CDR3 is TGTGCCAGCAGCCATGGGACTGACTACAATGAGCAGTTCTTC. Translated, it gives CASSHGTDYNEQFF. The full variable domain, completed using reference TRBV5-8 and TRBJ2-1, is EAGVTQSPTHLIKTRGQQATLRCSPISGHTSVYWYQQALGLGLQFLLWYDEGEERNRGNFPPRFSGRQFPNYSSELNVNALELEDSALYLCASSHGTDYNEQFFGPGTRLTVL.

The chain is built from TRBV28 and TRBJ1-4; 10 nucleotides line up with TRBD1. The germline CDR1 and CDR2 sequences are MDHEN and SYDVKM. The CDR3 length is 17 residues. The V segment lost 5 bases and the J segment 10 bases; nucleotides outside the gene matches: 16. In DNA, the CDR3 is TGTGCCAGCAGTCCGGGTCCCCGACAGGGGGCTAGGGGAAAACTGTTTTTT. It specifies CASSPGPRQGARGKLFF.

This rearrangement joins TRBV6-1 to TRBJ2-1; 10 positions match TRBD1. The V gene's germline CDR1 is MNHNS and CDR2 SASEGT. J gave up 2 bases and V 4 bases, and 2 bases lay outside the gene matches. This CDR3 is 15 amino acids long. CDR3 nucleotides: TGTGCCAGCAGTGGGGGGACAGGGGCCTACAATGAGCAGTTCTTC. This encodes CASSGGTGAYNEQFF.

This clone was detected a few times. The V call is TRBV5-1, the J call TRBJ2-2; maybe TRBD1 (6 bases). The V gene's germline CDR1 is SGHRS and CDR2 YFSETQ. Trimming shortened V by 0 bases and J by 2 bases, and 14 bases separated the two germline ends. The CDR3 covers 17 residues. CDR3 loop: CASSLGHRDTNTGELFF. CDR3 in DNA: TGCGCCAGCAGCTTGGGGCACCGGGACACAAACACCGGGGAGCTGTTTTTT.

The V and J genes are TRBV5-1 and TRBJ2-5, with TRBD2 as a possible D gene (6 bases). The V gene lost 1 base and the J gene lost 0 bases, with 16 bases spanning the gap. CDR1 and CDR2 from the germline V gene are SGHRS and YFSETQ. This CDR3 region has 17 residues. As DNA, the CDR3 is TGCGCCAGCAGCTTGAGTATGGCCGGGAGCTACCAAGAGACCCAGTACTTC. It codes for CASSLSMAGSYQETQYF.

This chain's CDR3 is CASSHTKTGQGREKLFF. The DNA of the CDR3 is TGCGCCAGCAGCCATACAAAAACCGGACAGGGACGGGAAAAACTGTTTTTT. V is TRBV4-1 and J is TRBJ1-4; the match to TRBD1 covers 8 bases. Germline V CDR1 and CDR2: MGHRA, YSYEKL. V shed 3 bases and J 8 bases; nucleotides not matched to a gene: 14. CDR3 length equals 17 residues.

This clone was counted a single time. The chain links TRBV6-6 to TRBJ2-7; D is possibly TRBD2 (5 bases). In germline, CDR1 is MNHNY, CDR2 SVGAGI (reference sequence). The CDR3 is 14 amino acids. The V end lost 0 bases, the J end lost 3 bases, and 9 bases lay between the germline ends. In nucleotides, the CDR3 is TGTGCCAGCAGTTACTCGAGCGGTAGCTACGAGCAGTACTTC. Its protein product is CASSYSSGSYEQYF.

The gene calls are TRBV7-9 and TRBJ1-2; D is possibly TRBD1 (5 bases). V lost 0 bases to trimming and J lost 0 bases, with 11 bases between them. There are 16 residues in the CDR3. Germline V gene data show CDR1 as SEHNR and CDR2 as FQNEAQ (reference sequence). The CDR3 DNA is TGTGCCAGCAGCTTAGCCACAGGCCACGCTAACTATGGCTACACCTTC. Protein sequence: CASSLATGHANYGYTF.

The table lists this clone with a few counts. J is TRBJ1-3 and V is TRBV5-4; TRBD1 aligns across 10 bases. The V segment lost 4 bases and the J segment 0 bases; nucleotides outside the gene matches: 7. CDR3 length: 17 residues. The V gene's germline CDR1 is SGHNT and CDR2 YYREEE (reference sequence). In nucleotides, the CDR3 is TGTGCCAGCAGCGCCGGGACAGGGGTCTACTCTGGAAACACCATATATTTT. Its protein is CASSAGTGVYSGNTIYF.

The gene calls are TRBV7-9 and TRBJ2-1, with D tentatively TRBD1 (6 bases). V lost 8 bases and J 1 base, leaving 15 bases between the germline ends. The CDR3 length is 15 residues. CDR1 and CDR2 (germline): SEHNR, FQNEAQ (reference sequence). The CDR3 DNA is TGTGCCAGCGCCATATCACAGGGTTCCTACAATGAGCAGTTCTTC. Its protein product is CASAISQGSYNEQFF.

This clone was found once. This chain uses TRBV18 with TRBJ2-1; 7 nucleotides line up with TRBD1. CDR1 KGHSH and CDR2 LQKENI come from the germline V gene. V shed 5 bases and J 4 bases; nucleotides not matched to a gene: 5. This CDR3 contains 14 residues. The CDR3 loop is CASSANRGYNEQFF. The CDR3 coding sequence is TGTGCCAGCTCAGCGAACAGGGGTTACAATGAGCAGTTCTTC.

The count of this clone is one. This rearrangement joins TRBV19 to TRBJ2-1, with 14 positions matching TRBD2. Germline V gene lookup returns CDR1 LNHDA and CDR2 SQIVND (reference sequence). The CDR3 runs to 17 residues. The J segment lost 4 bases and the V segment lost 10 bases, leaving 12 bases of the junction unmatched. CDR3 amino acids: CAILGGLAGESYNEQFF. Written as DNA, the CDR3 is TGTGCCATCCTGGGGGGACTAGCGGGAGAATCTTACAATGAGCAGTTCTTC. Filled out from reference TRBV19 and TRBJ2-1, the complete variable domain reads DGGITQSPKYLFRKEGQNVTLSCEQNLNHDAMYWYRQDPGQGLRLIYYSQIVNDFQKGDIAEGYSVSREKKESFPLTVTSAQKNPTAFYLCAILGGLAGESYNEQFFGPGTRLTVL.

This clone has only a few counts. J is TRBJ2-7 and V is TRBV7-2, with D maybe TRBD2 (5 bases). The V gene lost 4 bases and the J gene lost 3 bases, with 10 bases spanning the gap. This CDR3 contains 13 residues. Germline assignment: CDR1 SGHTA and CDR2 FQGNSA. For the CDR3, the DNA is TGTGCCAGCAGCTCTAGCCCTAGCTACGAGCAGTACTTC. Its protein product is CASSSSPSYEQYF.

This clone was seen just once. The genes are TRBV11-3 and TRBJ2-3; 9 bases agree with TRBD1. Losses at the gene ends were 2 bases for V and 6 bases for J; bases not matched to a gene: 3. This CDR3 is 14 amino acids long. Germline V gene lookup returns CDR1 SGHNT and CDR2 YENEEA. This CDR3 reads CASSLKGTGDTQYF. The CDR3 DNA is TGTGCCAGCAGCTTAAAGGGGACAGGGGATACGCAGTATTTT.

The chain uses TRBV10-3 and TRBJ2-5; TRBD2 agrees at 9 bases. Germline V gives CDR1 ENHRY, CDR2 SYGVKD. The CDR3 runs 17 residues. Unmatched junction bases numbered 12, after V lost 6 bases and J lost 1 base. The CDR3 region is CAISRSPSGAFQETQYF. DNA of the CDR3: TGTGCCATCAGCCGATCACCTAGCGGGGCCTTCCAAGAGACCCAGTACTTC.

The chain carries TRBV5-1 and TRBJ1-6, with D perhaps matching TRBD1 (6 bases). This CDR3 region has 14 residues. V lost 4 bases and J 7 bases, leaving 12 bases between the germline ends. CDR1 is SGHRS, CDR2 YFSETQ, per germline. CDR3 region: CASSRNRENSPLHF. The CDR3 DNA sequence: TGCGCCAGCAGCAGAAACAGGGAAAATTCACCCCTCCACTTT.